The 3 T cell receptor beta chains reported below all come from one sample, sequenced in a study of blood T cell repertoires in COVID-19. The data were produced by immunoSEQ multiplex PCR, yet TCRdb's version contains in-frame clones alone and is incomplete. Of some 180,000 clones listed, 85% to 90% are singletons. Sequenced: peripheral blood. The receptors here all came from an older woman with acute or convalescent COVID-19.

This chain links TRBV6-6 with TRBJ1-3; tentatively, D is TRBD1 (5 bases). V was shortened by 6 bases and J by 6 bases, with 12 bases between the two germline ends. This CDR3 spans 13 amino acids. CDR1 is MNHNY, CDR2 SVGAGI, per germline (reference sequence). The CDR3 DNA is TGTGCCAGCAGCTTCACAGGTGAAAACACCATATATTTT. It encodes CASSFTGENTIYF.

This clone has only one observation. Written as DNA, the CDR3 is TGTGCCAGCAGTTCTCAGGGTGTGACTGAAGCTTTCTTT. This encodes CASSSQGVTEAFF. The J gene is TRBJ1-1, the V gene TRBV12-3 or TRBV12-4; a possible D gene is TRBD1 (5 bases). The CDR3 sequence is 13 residues long. The V and J ends lost 4 bases and 5 bases respectively, with 11 bases between them.

V gene TRBV3-1 (or the pseudogene TRBV3-2) combines with J gene TRBJ2-2; possibly TRBD1 for D (6 bases). V was pared by 1 base and J by 0 bases, with 12 bases between. Germline loops: CDR1 LGHDT, CDR2 YNNKEL (reference sequence). This CDR3 has 17 residues. The CDR3 spells CASSQVPGTTNTGELFF. Written as DNA, the CDR3 is TGTGCCAGCAGCCAAGTTCCCGGGACAACGAACACCGGGGAGCTGTTTTTT.